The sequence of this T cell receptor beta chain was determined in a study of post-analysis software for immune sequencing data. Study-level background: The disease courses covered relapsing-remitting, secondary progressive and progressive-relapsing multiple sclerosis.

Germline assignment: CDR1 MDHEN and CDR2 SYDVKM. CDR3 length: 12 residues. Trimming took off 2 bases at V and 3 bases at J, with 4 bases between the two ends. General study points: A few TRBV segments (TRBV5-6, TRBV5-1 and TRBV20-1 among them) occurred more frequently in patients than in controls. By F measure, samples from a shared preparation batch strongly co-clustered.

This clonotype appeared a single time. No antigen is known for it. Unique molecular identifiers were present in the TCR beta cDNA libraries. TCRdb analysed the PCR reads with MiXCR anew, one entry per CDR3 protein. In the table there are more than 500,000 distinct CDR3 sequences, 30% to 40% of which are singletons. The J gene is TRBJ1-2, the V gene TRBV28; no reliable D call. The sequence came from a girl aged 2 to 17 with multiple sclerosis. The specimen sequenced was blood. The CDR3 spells CASSLADYGYTF. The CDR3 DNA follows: TGTGCCAGCAGTTTAGCTGACTATGGCTACACCTTC.